One TCR beta chain is described in this entry. Its matching antigen is unknown. TCRdb reanalyzed the 5' RACE reads, giving one entry per CDR3 protein sequence and no DNA. The table lists approximately 160,000 distinct CDR3 sequences. This sample was taken from a study of monozygotic twins with inflammatory bowel disease. Germline V gene sequence: CDR1 SGHRS, CDR2 YFSETQ. The CDR3 contains 13 residues. General study results and limits: Among IBD patients, TCRbeta diversity (inverse Simpson) was lower than in healthy co-twins. There was no way to distinguish the different T cell subtypes.

The sequenced material came from blood. The receptor comes from a human donor with ulcerative colitis or Crohn's disease, or a healthy co-twin of an affected twin (not recorded which). The chain links TRBV5-1 to TRBJ1-4; lacking DNA, the TRBD1 call made by TCRdb goes unchecked. This chain's CDR3 is CASGGSGGEKLFF.